This passage covers 16 T cell receptor beta chains from one sample sequenced in a study of blood T cell repertoires in COVID-19. Assay used: immunoSEQ multiplex PCR; TCRdb lists only in-frame clones, some missing. The table shows 70,000 to 90,000 clones, with roughly three quarters occurring only once. The source material was peripheral blood. The receptors originated from a man in his sixties or seventies with acute or convalescent COVID-19.

This chain uses TRBV27 with TRBJ2-1; 8 bases match TRBD2. Germline V gives CDR1 MNHEY, CDR2 SMNVEV (reference sequence). The trim removed 2 bases at V and 7 bases at J, leaving 4 bases unmatched. The CDR3 is made up of 14 amino acids. CDR3 DNA sequence: TGTGCCAGCAGTTTAGCGGGGGGAGGGAATGAGCAGTTCTTC. Residues: CASSLAGGGNEQFF.

The chain recombines TRBV19 with TRBJ1-2; 7 bases agree with TRBD1. CDR1 LNHDA and CDR2 SQIVND come from the germline V gene (reference sequence). The ends lost 7 bases at V and 8 bases at J; junction bases unmatched: 4. The CDR3 is made up of 11 amino acids. CDR3 in DNA: TGTGCCAGTAACAGGGGTTTCGGCTACACCTTC. Residues: CASNRGFGYTF. Using reference TRBV19 and TRBJ1-2 for the parts outside the CDR3, the full variable domain is DGGITQSPKYLFRKEGQNVTLSCEQNLNHDAMYWYRQDPGQGLRLIYYSQIVNDFQKGDIAEGYSVSREKKESFPLTVTSAQKNPTAFYLCASNRGFGYTFGSGTRLTVV.

The table lists this clone with a count of one. J is TRBJ1-1 and V is TRBV5-1; maybe TRBD1 (6 bases). Trimming stripped 6 bases from V and 2 bases from J, with 14 bases between. Germline CDR1 SGHRS, CDR2 YFSETQ. CDR3 size: 14 residues. CDR3 DNA sequence: TGCGCCAGCATAAAGGACAGCACCAACACTGAAGCTTTCTTT. Translating gives CASIKDSTNTEAFF.

The chain couples TRBV7-9 to TRBJ2-1, with 10 bases fitting TRBD2. V gave up 5 bases and J gave up 2 bases; unmatched junction bases: 3. Germline values: CDR1 SEHNR, CDR2 FQNEAQ (reference sequence). The CDR3 is 15 amino acids. The CDR3 reads CASSKSGGAYNEQFF. The DNA of the CDR3 is TGTGCCAGCAGCAAGAGCGGGGGGGCCTACAATGAGCAGTTCTTC.

The chain joins TRBV18 to TRBJ1-1; TRBD1 matches at 7 bases. Unmatched junction bases numbered 13, after V lost 5 bases and J lost 4 bases. The CDR3 totals 16 residues. CDR1 is KGHSH and CDR2 is LQKENI in the germline V gene. CDR3 DNA sequence: TGTGCCAGCTCAACGGGACAGCCCATCGGTGGCACTGAAGCTTTCTTT. This encodes CASSTGQPIGGTEAFF.

V is TRBV9 and J is TRBJ1-5, with no clear D. The ends were cut back, 0 bases at V and 3 bases at J, with 10 bases in the middle. This CDR3 spans 15 amino acids. Looked up from germline, CDR1 is SGDLS and CDR2 is YYNGEE. CDR3 DNA sequence: TGTGCCAGCAGCGTAGGTAGTAGTTTCAATCAGCCCCAGCATTTT. Translation: CASSVGSSFNQPQHF.

The genes are TRBV5-1 and TRBJ2-1, with TRBD2 identical over 9 bases. The length of the CDR3 is 16 residues. Trimming at V came to 0 bases and at J to 12 bases, leaving 13 bases not matched to a gene. In germline, CDR1 is SGHRS, CDR2 YFSETQ. CDR3 in DNA: TGCGCCAGCAGCTTGGAAGCGGGGGGCCCCGGGGGGTCGCAGTTCTTC. This sequence encodes CASSLEAGGPGGSQFF.

This clone came up once. J is TRBJ2-1 and V is TRBV2, with TRBD2 identical over 14 bases. There are 15 residues in the CDR3. With V trimmed by 7 bases and J by 7 bases, 6 bases remained unmatched. The V gene's germline CDR1 is SNHLY and CDR2 FYNNEI. The CDR3 protein is CASTGLAGGPNEQFF. The CDR3 DNA sequence: TGTGCCAGCACCGGACTAGCGGGGGGCCCGAATGAGCAGTTCTTC.

This clone has just a few counts. The chain joins TRBV24-1 to TRBJ2-5, with D possibly being TRBD1 (6 bases). Germline values: CDR1 KGHDR, CDR2 SFDVKD. Trimming pared 3 bases from V and 5 bases from J, leaving 6 bases between. The CDR3 is 12 amino acids. CDR3: CATSDQGETQYF. The CDR3, as DNA: TGTGCCACCAGTGATCAGGGGGAGACCCAGTACTTC.

This clone is medium-sized within its sample. The chain joins TRBV29-1 to TRBJ2-5; D perhaps matches TRBD2 (5 bases). The germline CDR1 and CDR2 sequences are SQVTM and ANQGSEA. V shed 7 bases and J shed 5 bases, with 14 bases lying between them. This CDR3 has 12 residues. The CDR3 DNA follows: TGCAGCGCCGGGCCCGGGGAGGAGACCCAGTACTTC. Translation gives CSAGPGEETQYF.

This chain connects TRBV5-4 to TRBJ1-2, with 9 bases that match TRBD1. The CDR3 is 15 residues long. V shed 3 bases, J shed 1 base, and the junction held 4 bases outside the gene matches. Per the germline V gene, CDR1 is SGHNT and CDR2 is YYREEE (reference sequence). The CDR3, as DNA: TGTGCCAGCAGCTGGACAGGGGCCCTTAACTATGGCTACACCTTC. The encoded protein is CASSWTGALNYGYTF.

The V gene is TRBV10-2, the J gene TRBJ2-1; 13 nucleotides match TRBD2. The CDR3 covers 15 residues. Per the germline V gene, CDR1 is WSHSY and CDR2 is SAAADI. J gave up 6 bases and V 8 bases, and 7 bases lay outside the gene matches. CDR3 loop: CASRLTSGGTNEQFF. The CDR3 DNA is TGCGCCAGCCGTCTGACTAGCGGGGGGACCAATGAGCAGTTCTTC.

The V call is TRBV20-1, the J call TRBJ1-5, with D uncertain. The V gene lost 3 bases and the J gene lost 0 bases, with 15 bases spanning the gap. The CDR3 length is 16 residues. The V gene's germline CDR1 is DFQATT and CDR2 SNEGSKA (reference sequence). The CDR3 here is CSASTVGVNSNQPQHF. CDR3 coding DNA: TGCAGTGCTAGTACGGTTGGAGTCAATAGCAATCAGCCCCAGCATTTT.

This chain uses TRBV7-6 with TRBJ2-2, with 10 bases that match TRBD2. CDR1 and CDR2 from the germline V gene are SGHVS and FNYEAQ. The trim removed 5 bases at V and 7 bases at J, leaving 10 bases unmatched. The length of the CDR3 is 16 residues. The CDR3 reads CASSPRASGGHGELFF. The CDR3 DNA is TGTGCCAGCAGCCCTCGGGCTAGCGGGGGTCACGGGGAGCTGTTTTTT.

The V and J genes are TRBV24-1 and TRBJ2-1, with 9 nucleotides matching TRBD1. Germline V gene lookup returns CDR1 KGHDR and CDR2 SFDVKD. V dropped 3 bases and J dropped 2; count of bases not matched to a gene: 16. This CDR3 is 20 amino acids long. The CDR3 DNA sequence: TGTGCCACCAGTGATGCCGGGACAGGGAATTCCGGGGGTACCTACAATGAGCAGTTCTTC. It codes for CATSDAGTGNSGGTYNEQFF.

Comments on this clone: Other nucleotide sequences from this sample produce the same CDR3. CDR3 nucleotide sequence: TGCGCCAGCAGCAGGACAGGGGCTTCACCCCTCCACTTT. Translating it yields CASSRTGASPLHF. The chain links TRBV5-1 to TRBJ1-6; 9 bases fit TRBD1. CDR3 length: 13 amino acids. Trimming removed 4 bases from V and 9 bases from J; junction bases left unmatched: 2. CDR1 and CDR2 from the germline V gene are SGHRS and YFSETQ. The full variable domain, rest sourced from reference TRBV5-1 and TRBJ1-6, is KAGVTQTPRYLIKTRGQQVTLSCSPISGHRSVSWYQQTPGQGLQFLFEYFSETQRNKGNFPGRFSGRQFSNSRSEMNVSTLELGDSALYLCASSRTGASPLHFGNGTRLTVT.